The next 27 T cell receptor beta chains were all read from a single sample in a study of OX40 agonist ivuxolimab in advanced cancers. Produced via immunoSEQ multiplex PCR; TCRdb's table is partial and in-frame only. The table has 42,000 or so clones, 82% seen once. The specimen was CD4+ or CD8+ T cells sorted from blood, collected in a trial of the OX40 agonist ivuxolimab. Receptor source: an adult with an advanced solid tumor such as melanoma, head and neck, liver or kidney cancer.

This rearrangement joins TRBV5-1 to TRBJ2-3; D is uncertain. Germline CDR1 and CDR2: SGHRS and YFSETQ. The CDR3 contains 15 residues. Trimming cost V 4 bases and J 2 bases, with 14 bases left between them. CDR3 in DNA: TGCGCCAGCAGCCTGGATAGCATGATCACAGATACGCAGTATTTT. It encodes CASSLDSMITDTQYF.

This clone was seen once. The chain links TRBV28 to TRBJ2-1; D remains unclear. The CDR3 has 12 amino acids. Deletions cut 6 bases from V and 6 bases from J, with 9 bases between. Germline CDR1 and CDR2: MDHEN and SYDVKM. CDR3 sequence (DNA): TGTGCCAGCAGCGTTTGGGGCAATGAGCAGTTCTTC. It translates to CASSVWGNEQFF.

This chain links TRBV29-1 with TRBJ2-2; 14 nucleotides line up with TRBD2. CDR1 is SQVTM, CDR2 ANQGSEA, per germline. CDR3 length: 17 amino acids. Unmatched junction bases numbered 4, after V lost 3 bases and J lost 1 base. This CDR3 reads CSVEPGTSGRNTGELFF. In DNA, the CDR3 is TGCAGCGTTGAGCCCGGGACTAGCGGGAGGAACACCGGGGAGCTGTTTTTT.

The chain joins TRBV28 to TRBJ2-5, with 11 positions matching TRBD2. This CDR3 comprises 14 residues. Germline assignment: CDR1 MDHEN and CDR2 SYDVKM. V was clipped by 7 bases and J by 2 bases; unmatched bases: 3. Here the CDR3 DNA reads TGTGCCAGCAAACTAGCGGGGGCTCAAGAGACCCAGTACTTC. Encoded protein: CASKLAGAQETQYF.

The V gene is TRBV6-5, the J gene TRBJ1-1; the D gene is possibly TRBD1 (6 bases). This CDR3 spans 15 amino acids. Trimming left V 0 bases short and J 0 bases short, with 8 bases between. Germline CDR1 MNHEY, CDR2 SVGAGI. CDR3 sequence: CASSYSEGVNTEAFF. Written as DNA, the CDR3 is TGTGCCAGCAGTTACTCAGAGGGGGTGAACACTGAAGCTTTCTTT.

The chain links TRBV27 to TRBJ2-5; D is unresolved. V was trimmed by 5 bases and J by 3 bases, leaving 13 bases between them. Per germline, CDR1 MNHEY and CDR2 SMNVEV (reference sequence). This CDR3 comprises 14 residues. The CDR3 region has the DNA TGTGCCAGCAGTCCTCAGGAACCCAAAGAGACCCAGTACTTC. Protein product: CASSPQEPKETQYF.

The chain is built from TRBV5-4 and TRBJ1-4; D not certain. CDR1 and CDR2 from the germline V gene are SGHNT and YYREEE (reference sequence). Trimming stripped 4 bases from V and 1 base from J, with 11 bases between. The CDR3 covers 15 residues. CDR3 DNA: TGTGCCAGCAGCATCTCATCTGGAACTAATGAAAAACTGTTTTTT. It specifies CASSISSGTNEKLFF.

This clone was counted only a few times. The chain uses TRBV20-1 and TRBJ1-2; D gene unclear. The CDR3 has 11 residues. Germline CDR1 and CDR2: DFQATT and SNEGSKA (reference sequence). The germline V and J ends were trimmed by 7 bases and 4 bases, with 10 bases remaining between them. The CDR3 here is CSVGLGYGYTF. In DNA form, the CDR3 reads TGCAGTGTAGGACTCGGCTATGGCTACACCTTC.

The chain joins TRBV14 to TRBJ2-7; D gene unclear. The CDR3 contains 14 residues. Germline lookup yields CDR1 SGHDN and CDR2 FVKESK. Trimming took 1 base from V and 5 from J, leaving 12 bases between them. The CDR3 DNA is TGTGCCAGCAGCCAAGGCCTCCAGGCCCACGAGCAGTACTTC. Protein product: CASSQGLQAHEQYF.

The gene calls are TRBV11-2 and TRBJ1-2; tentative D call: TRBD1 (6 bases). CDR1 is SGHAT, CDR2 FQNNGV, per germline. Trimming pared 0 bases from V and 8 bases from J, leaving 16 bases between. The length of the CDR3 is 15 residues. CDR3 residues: CASSLDRTALFGYTF. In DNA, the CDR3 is TGTGCCAGCAGCTTAGATAGGACAGCCCTATTCGGCTACACCTTC.

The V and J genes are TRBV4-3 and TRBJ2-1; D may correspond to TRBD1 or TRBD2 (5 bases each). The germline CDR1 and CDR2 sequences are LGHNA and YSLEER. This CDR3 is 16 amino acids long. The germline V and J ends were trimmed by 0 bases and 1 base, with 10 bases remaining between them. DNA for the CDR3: TGCGCCAGCAGCCAAGACGGTGGGGGTTCCTACAATGAGCAGTTCTTC. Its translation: CASSQDGGGSYNEQFF.

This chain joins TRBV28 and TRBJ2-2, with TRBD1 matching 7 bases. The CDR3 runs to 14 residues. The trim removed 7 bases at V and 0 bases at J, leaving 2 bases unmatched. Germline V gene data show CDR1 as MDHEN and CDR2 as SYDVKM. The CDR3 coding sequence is TGTGCCAGCACCGGGACAGCGAACACCGGGGAGCTGTTTTTT. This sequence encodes CASTGTANTGELFF.

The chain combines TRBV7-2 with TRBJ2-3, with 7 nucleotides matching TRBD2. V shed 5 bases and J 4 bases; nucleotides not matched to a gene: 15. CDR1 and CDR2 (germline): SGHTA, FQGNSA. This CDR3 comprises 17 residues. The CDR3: CASSGSVREAIADTQYF. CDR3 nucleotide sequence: TGTGCCAGCAGCGGTAGCGTTCGGGAGGCCATCGCAGATACGCAGTATTTT.

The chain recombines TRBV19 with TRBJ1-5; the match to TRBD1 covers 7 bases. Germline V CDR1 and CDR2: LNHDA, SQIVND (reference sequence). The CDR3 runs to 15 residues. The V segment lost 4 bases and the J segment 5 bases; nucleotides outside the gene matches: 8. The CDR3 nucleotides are TGTGCCAGTAGTAAGCCGGGACAGCTGTATCAGCCCCAGCATTTT. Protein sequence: CASSKPGQLYQPQHF.

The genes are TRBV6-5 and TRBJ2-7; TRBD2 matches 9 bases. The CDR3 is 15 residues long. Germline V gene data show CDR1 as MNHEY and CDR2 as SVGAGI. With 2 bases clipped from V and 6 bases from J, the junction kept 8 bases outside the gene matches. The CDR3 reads CASSYPSGAGLEQYF. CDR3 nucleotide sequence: TGTGCCAGCAGTTACCCTAGCGGGGCAGGTCTCGAGCAGTACTTC.

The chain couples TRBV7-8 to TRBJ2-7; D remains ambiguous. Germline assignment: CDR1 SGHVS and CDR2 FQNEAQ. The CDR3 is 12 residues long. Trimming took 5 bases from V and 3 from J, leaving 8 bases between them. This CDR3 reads CASSRGDYEQYF. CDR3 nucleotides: TGTGCCAGCAGCCGAGGAGACTACGAGCAGTACTTC.

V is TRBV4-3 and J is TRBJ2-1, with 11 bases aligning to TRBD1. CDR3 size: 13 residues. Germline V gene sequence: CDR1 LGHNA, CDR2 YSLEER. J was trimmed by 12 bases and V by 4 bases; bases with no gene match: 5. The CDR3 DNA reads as TGCGCCAGCAGCCGGGGACAGGGGGATTGGCAGTTCTTC. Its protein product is CASSRGQGDWQFF.

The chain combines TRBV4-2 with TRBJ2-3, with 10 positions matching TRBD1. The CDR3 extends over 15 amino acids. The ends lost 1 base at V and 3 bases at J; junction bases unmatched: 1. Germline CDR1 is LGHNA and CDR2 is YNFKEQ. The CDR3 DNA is TGTGCCAGCAGCCAAGGGACAGGGGGAACAGATACGCAGTATTTT. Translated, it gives CASSQGTGGTDTQYF.

CDR3 in DNA: TGTGCCGCCTTGCAACCGGGACTAGAAGAGACCCAGTACTTC. It codes for CAALQPGLEETQYF. V usage is TRBV28 and J usage is TRBJ2-5; 8 bases line up with TRBD2. With 11 bases clipped from V and 3 bases from J, the junction kept 11 bases outside the gene matches. The CDR3 spans 14 residues. CDR1 is MDHEN and CDR2 is SYDVKM in the germline V gene.

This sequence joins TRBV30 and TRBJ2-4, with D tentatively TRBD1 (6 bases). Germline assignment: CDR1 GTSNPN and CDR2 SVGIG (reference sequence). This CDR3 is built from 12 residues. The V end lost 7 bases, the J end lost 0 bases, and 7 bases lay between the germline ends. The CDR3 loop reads CALGGAKNIQYF. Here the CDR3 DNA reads TGTGCCTTAGGGGGAGCCAAAAACATTCAGTACTTC.

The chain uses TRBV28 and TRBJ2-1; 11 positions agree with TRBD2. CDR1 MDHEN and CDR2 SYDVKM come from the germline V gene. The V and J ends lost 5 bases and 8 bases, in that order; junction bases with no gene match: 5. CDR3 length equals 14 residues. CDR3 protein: CASSHSGRADEQFF. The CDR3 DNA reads TGTGCCAGCAGTCATAGCGGGAGGGCCGATGAGCAGTTCTTC. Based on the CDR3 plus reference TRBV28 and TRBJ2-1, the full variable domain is DVKVTQSSRYLVKRTGEKVFLECVQDMDHENMFWYRQDPGLGLRLIYFSYDVKMKEKGDIPEGYSVSREKKERFSLILESASTNQTSMYLCASSHSGRADEQFFGPGTRLTVL.

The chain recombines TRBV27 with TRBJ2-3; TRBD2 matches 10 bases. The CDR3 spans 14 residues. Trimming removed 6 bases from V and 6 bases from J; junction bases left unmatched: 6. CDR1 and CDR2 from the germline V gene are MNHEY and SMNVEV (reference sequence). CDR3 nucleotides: TGTGCCAGCAGGACGACTAGCGGGTGGGATACGCAGTATTTT. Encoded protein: CASRTTSGWDTQYF.

The CDR3, as DNA: TGCAGCGTTGAAGAATGGCAGGAAGGAAACACCATATATTTT. Its protein is CSVEEWQEGNTIYF. V and J are TRBV29-1 and TRBJ1-3; D ambiguous. Trimming removed 0 bases from V and 4 bases from J, with 10 bases in between. CDR1 is SQVTM, CDR2 ANQGSEA, per germline. CDR3 length: 14 residues.

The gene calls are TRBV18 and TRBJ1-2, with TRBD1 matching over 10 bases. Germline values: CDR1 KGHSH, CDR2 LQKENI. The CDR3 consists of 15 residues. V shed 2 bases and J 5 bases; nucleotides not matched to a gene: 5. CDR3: CASSPGTGEGYGYTF. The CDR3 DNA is TGTGCCAGCTCACCAGGGACAGGGGAGGGATATGGCTACACCTTC.

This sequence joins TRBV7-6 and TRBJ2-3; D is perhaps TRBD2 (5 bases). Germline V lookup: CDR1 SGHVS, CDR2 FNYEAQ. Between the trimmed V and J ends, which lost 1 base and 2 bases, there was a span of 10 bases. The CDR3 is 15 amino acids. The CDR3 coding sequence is TGTGCCAGCAGCTTAGAAGCGGCTTACACAGATACGCAGTATTTT. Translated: CASSLEAAYTDTQYF.

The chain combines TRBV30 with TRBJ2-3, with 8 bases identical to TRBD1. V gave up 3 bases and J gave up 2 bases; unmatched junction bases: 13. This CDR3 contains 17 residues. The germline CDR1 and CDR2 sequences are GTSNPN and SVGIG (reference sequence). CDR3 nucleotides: TGTGCCTGGAGCCTCCTCCTAGGGCAGGGGGCCACAGATACGCAGTATTTT. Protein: CAWSLLLGQGATDTQYF.

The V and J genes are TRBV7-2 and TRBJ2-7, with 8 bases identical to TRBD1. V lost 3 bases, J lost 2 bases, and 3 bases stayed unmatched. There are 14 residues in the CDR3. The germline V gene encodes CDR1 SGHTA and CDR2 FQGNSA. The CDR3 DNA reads TGTGCCAGCAGCTTTGGACAGGGCCCCTACGAGCAGTACTTC. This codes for CASSFGQGPYEQYF.